These 12 T cell receptor beta chains came from one sample sequenced in a study of cytomegalovirus exposure and HLA in healthy donors. It was with 60 Vbeta and 13 Jbeta primers that the PCR ran. Clones were read by immunoSEQ multiplex PCR, and TCRdb kept only the in-frame ones, dropping some. Of around 57,000 clones listed, 70% to 90% are singletons. Sequencing input: PBMCs. The receptors were gathered from a man aged 25 to 40 in good health and CMV-seropositive.

V usage is TRBV7-2 and J usage is TRBJ2-7; the match to TRBD1 covers 8 bases. J gave up 6 bases and V 4 bases, and 8 bases lay outside the gene matches. Germline V gene sequence: CDR1 SGHTA, CDR2 FQGNSA. The CDR3 is 14 residues long. Here the CDR3 DNA reads TGTGCCAGCAGCTGGAGGACAGGGACGGGCGAGCAGTACTTC. It is translated as CASSWRTGTGEQYF.

The chain recombines TRBV7-9 with TRBJ2-5, with D possibly matching TRBD2 (6 bases). The CDR3 sequence is 14 residues long. Trimming took off 3 bases at V and 1 base at J, with 9 bases between the two ends. Germline CDR1 SEHNR, CDR2 FQNEAQ (reference sequence). The CDR3 coding sequence is TGTGCCAGCAGCTTGGGGGAGGCCCAAGAGACCCAGTACTTC. Its protein product is CASSLGEAQETQYF.

The CDR3 region is CASSPASGSYEQYF. In nucleotides, the CDR3 is TGTGCCAGCAGTCCAGCTAGCGGCTCCTACGAGCAGTACTTC. V is TRBV27 and J is TRBJ2-7; 7 bases match TRBD2. Germline V CDR1 and CDR2: MNHEY, SMNVEV (reference sequence). V shed 5 bases and J 0 bases; nucleotides not matched to a gene: 4. This CDR3 region has 14 residues.

The genes are TRBV7-8 and TRBJ1-5, with D maybe TRBD1 (6 bases). This CDR3 comprises 13 residues. CDR1 and CDR2 from the germline V gene are SGHVS and FQNEAQ. The ends were cut back, 5 bases at V and 10 bases at J, with 15 bases in the middle. CDR3 DNA: TGTGCCAGCAGCCCTGGGGTACAGGGCCCCCAGCATTTT. It specifies CASSPGVQGPQHF.

This chain uses TRBV30 with TRBJ2-7; weak D call: TRBD2 (6 bases). The CDR3 is 11 amino acids. In germline, CDR1 is GTSNPN, CDR2 SVGIG (reference sequence). V was shortened by 7 bases and J by 4 bases, with 11 bases between the two germline ends. The CDR3 nucleotides are TGTGCCTCGGGGGAGGCGTACGAGCAGTACTTC. Protein sequence: CASGEAYEQYF.

The rearrangement uses TRBV2 and TRBJ1-1, with 9 bases aligning to TRBD1. The V segment lost 4 bases and the J segment 6 bases; nucleotides outside the gene matches: 3. CDR1 is SNHLY, CDR2 FYNNEI, per germline. This CDR3 contains 13 residues. The CDR3 DNA reads as TGTGCCAGCAGTGGCCGGGACAGGGCTGAAGCTTTCTTT. Amino acids: CASSGRDRAEAFF.

The chain joins TRBV7-9 to TRBJ1-1; D not resolved. Germline V gene data show CDR1 as SEHNR and CDR2 as FQNEAQ (reference sequence). V lost 6 bases to trimming and J lost 3 bases, with 11 bases between them. CDR3 size: 13 residues. The CDR3 loop reads CASRLREYTEAFF. The CDR3 DNA reads as TGTGCCAGCAGGCTGAGGGAGTACACTGAAGCTTTCTTT. Variable domain in full (rest from reference TRBV7-9 and TRBJ1-1): DTGVSQNPRHKITKRGQNVTFRCDPISEHNRLYWYRQTLGQGPEFLTYFQNEAQLEKSRLLSDRFSAERPKGSFSTLEIQRTEQGDSAMYLCASRLREYTEAFFGQGTRLTVV.

The chain uses TRBV9 and TRBJ1-2; 9 bases are shared with TRBD1. This CDR3 is built from 15 residues. Germline CDR1 and CDR2: SGDLS and YYNGEE. Trimming cost V 2 bases and J 8 bases; bases outside gene matches: 10. In nucleotides, the CDR3 is TGTGCCAGCAGCGTTGACGGGACAGGGATGGGGGGCTACACCTTC. Protein product: CASSVDGTGMGGYTF.

The chain has TRBV5-1 and TRBJ2-5; tentative D call: TRBD1 (5 bases). The germline V gene has CDR1 SGHRS and CDR2 YFSETQ. The CDR3 extends over 13 amino acids. V was shortened by 6 bases and J by 3 bases, with 12 bases between the two germline ends. The DNA for the CDR3 is TGCGCCAGCACGCTTTGGGGCGAAGAGACCCAGTACTTC. Protein product: CASTLWGEETQYF.

V is TRBV6-1 and J is TRBJ2-5; TRBD2 might be the D (6 bases). V was shortened by 1 base and J by 5 bases, with 11 bases between the two germline ends. The CDR3 is 14 amino acids. CDR1 is MNHNS and CDR2 is SASEGT in the germline V gene. The CDR3 is CASSEDAGRETQYF. The DNA for the CDR3 is TGTGCCAGCAGTGAAGATGCGGGGAGGGAGACCCAGTACTTC.

The V and J genes are TRBV6-1 and TRBJ1-5; no clear D. CDR1 and CDR2 from the germline V gene are MNHNS and SASEGT. The CDR3 spans 14 residues. V was pared by 6 bases and J by 3 bases, with 12 bases between. The CDR3 DNA reads TGTGCCAGCAGCCCAACAGAGATCAATCAGCCCCAGCATTTT. Translated: CASSPTEINQPQHF.

In DNA form, the CDR3 reads TGTGCCAGCAGCCAAGAGGGGCGCGAGACCACCGGGGAGCTGTTTTTT. Protein: CASSQEGRETTGELFF. This chain connects TRBV4-2 to TRBJ2-2; tentative D call: TRBD1 (5 bases). CDR3 length: 16 amino acids. Trimming cost V 0 bases and J 4 bases, with 12 bases left between them. From germline, CDR1 is LGHNA and CDR2 YNFKEQ.